One sample yielded the 3 T cell receptor beta chains listed below, sequenced in a study of T-cell reconstitution after alpha-beta-depleted transplantation in children. Unique molecular identifiers were incorporated during preparation of the TCRbeta library. TCRdb processed the PCR reads anew with MiXCR; each CDR3 protein has one entry. The top ten clones hold around 2.3% of a sample with a few hundred thousand distinct CDR3 sequences, about a tenth of them seen once. Sequencing used PBMCs from the stem cell graft donor, obtained from the stem cell graft. The receptors come from a human donor who donated a stem cell graft to a child with acute lymphoblastic leukemia.

There are a few counts of this clonotype. This sequence joins TRBV6-2 or TRBV6-3 and TRBJ2-1; 11 nucleotides line up with TRBD2. Germline assignment: CDR1 MNHEY and CDR2 SVGEGT. J lost 10 bases, V lost 10 bases, and 12 bases had no gene match. The length of the CDR3 is 14 residues. The CDR3 nucleotides read TGTGCCACCAGGACTTTACTAGCGGGAGACGAGCAGTTCTTC. This codes for CATRTLLAGDEQFF.

The rearrangement joins TRBV7-9 to TRBJ2-7; D is undetermined. The germline V and J ends were trimmed by 3 bases and 3 bases, with 6 bases remaining between them. There are 12 residues in the CDR3. CDR1 SEHNR and CDR2 FQNEAQ come from the germline V gene (reference sequence). CDR3 in amino acids: CASSFLVYEQYF. The CDR3 DNA reads TGTGCCAGCAGCTTTTTGGTCTACGAGCAGTACTTC. Together with reference TRBV7-9 and TRBJ2-7, the CDR3 gives the full variable domain: DTGVSQNPRHKITKRGQNVTFRCDPISEHNRLYWYRQTLGQGPEFLTYFQNEAQLEKSRLLSDRFSAERPKGSFSTLEIQRTEQGDSAMYLCASSFLVYEQYFGPGTRLTVT.

V gene TRBV4-1 combines with J gene TRBJ1-1, with 9 positions matching TRBD1. The junction had 9 bases not matched to a gene; V was cut back by 1 base and J by 9 bases. CDR3 size: 15 residues. Germline CDR1 reads MGHRA; CDR2 reads YSYEKL. The CDR3 DNA reads TGCGCCAGCAGCCAAGGGGGGACAGGGAGCGCAAAAGCTTTCTTT. This encodes CASSQGGTGSAKAFF.